These 20 T cell receptor beta chains were all obtained from the same sample, sequenced in a study of shared clonotypes between healthy human individuals. Only in-frame clones appear in the TCRdb table, and some are missing; sequencing was by immunoSEQ multiplex PCR. In the table there are around 2,000,000 clones, approximately 94% of which are singletons. Naive CD8 populations comprised CD45RO-negative cells positively selected for CCR7, excluding terminally differentiated effector memory CD45RA+ cells. Input material: naive CD8+ T cells sorted from blood. These receptors all stem from a man younger than 35 in good health.

V gene TRBV27 combines with J gene TRBJ1-6; a possible D gene is TRBD1 (5 bases). This CDR3 comprises 17 residues. CDR1 is MNHEY and CDR2 is SMNVEV in the germline V gene (reference sequence). V lost 1 base to trimming and J lost 7 bases, with 17 bases between them. Here the CDR3 DNA reads TGTGCCAGCAGTTTATTCGTCGGTTGGGGGACGAATTCACCCCTCCACTTT. Translation: CASSLFVGWGTNSPLHF.

The chain combines TRBV6-6 with TRBJ1-2; 10 bases agree with TRBD1. The germline CDR1 and CDR2 sequences are MNHNY and SVGAGI (reference sequence). This CDR3 is 16 amino acids long. After removal of 2 bases from V and 6 bases from J, the junction contained 9 bases not matched to a gene. CDR3: CASSYDTGTGENGYTF. The CDR3 nucleotides are TGTGCCAGCAGTTACGATACCGGGACAGGGGAGAATGGCTACACCTTC.

This chain links TRBV13 with TRBJ1-1, with D uncertain. Between the trimmed V and J ends, which lost 2 bases and 4 bases, there was a span of 11 bases. CDR1 PRHDT and CDR2 FYEKMQ come from the germline V gene (reference sequence). There are 14 residues in the CDR3. CDR3 sequence: CASSLQELSTEAFF. As DNA, the CDR3 is TGTGCCAGCAGCTTACAAGAGTTGAGCACTGAAGCTTTCTTT.

The chain recombines TRBV6-1 with TRBJ2-1, with 12 bases aligning to TRBD2. With V trimmed by 2 bases and J by 7 bases, 3 bases remained unmatched. There are 15 residues in the CDR3. Germline-derived CDR1 and CDR2 are MNHNS and SASEGT. The CDR3 protein is CASSELAGGPNEQFF. CDR3 DNA: TGTGCCAGCAGTGAACTAGCGGGGGGGCCTAATGAGCAGTTCTTC.

V gene TRBV9 combines with J gene TRBJ2-3; D may be TRBD1 or TRBD2 (6 bases each). The CDR3 is 15 residues long. V lost 4 bases and J 2 bases, leaving 14 bases between the germline ends. Germline loops: CDR1 SGDLS, CDR2 YYNGEE. For the CDR3, the DNA is TGTGCCAGCAGCTCTCAGGGGCGGGACACAGATACGCAGTATTTT. It is translated as CASSSQGRDTDTQYF.

The rearrangement uses TRBV28 and TRBJ2-5, with D perhaps given as TRBD1 or TRBD2 (5 bases each). Per germline, CDR1 MDHEN and CDR2 SYDVKM. The V gene lost 1 base and the J gene lost 1 base, with 10 bases spanning the gap. This CDR3 has 15 amino acids. CDR3 nucleotide sequence: TGTGCCAGCAGTTTATATCTGGGACCCCAAGAGACCCAGTACTTC. It translates to CASSLYLGPQETQYF. The full variable domain, rest sourced from reference TRBV28 and TRBJ2-5, is DVKVTQSSRYLVKRTGEKVFLECVQDMDHENMFWYRQDPGLGLRLIYFSYDVKMKEKGDIPEGYSVSREKKERFSLILESASTNQTSMYLCASSLYLGPQETQYFGPGTRLLVL.

This rearrangement joins TRBV6-5 to TRBJ2-7; 9 nucleotides align to TRBD1. V shed 2 bases and J 5 bases; nucleotides not matched to a gene: 4. Per germline, CDR1 MNHEY and CDR2 SVGAGI. This CDR3 has 14 amino acids. The CDR3 protein is CASSYADRGDEQYF. CDR3 nucleotide sequence: TGTGCCAGCAGTTACGCGGACAGGGGAGACGAGCAGTACTTC.

V gene TRBV4-1 combines with J gene TRBJ2-7, with TRBD2 matching 11 bases. With 1 base clipped from V and 7 bases from J, the junction kept 6 bases outside the gene matches. The CDR3 is made up of 15 amino acids. Germline CDR1 is MGHRA and CDR2 is YSYEKL. In DNA, the CDR3 is TGCGCCAGCAGCCAAGTAATAGCGGGAGGGCGAGAGCAGTACTTC. It translates to CASSQVIAGGREQYF.

This clone was detected once. The sample carries other DNA sequences with the same CDR3. This rearrangement joins TRBV7-8 to TRBJ2-1; D uncertain. The V and J ends lost 1 base and 0 bases respectively, with 10 bases between them. Germline CDR1 reads SGHVS; CDR2 reads FQNEAQ. The CDR3 is made up of 16 amino acids. The CDR3 region is CASSLVGGSSYNEQFF. CDR3 bases: TGTGCCAGCAGCTTAGTAGGCGGAAGCTCCTACAATGAGCAGTTCTTC.

The chain carries TRBV4-1 and TRBJ2-5; 11 bases map to TRBD2. The J segment lost 5 bases and the V segment lost 3 bases, leaving 14 bases of the junction unmatched. The germline V gene encodes CDR1 MGHRA and CDR2 YSYEKL. This CDR3 has 18 amino acids. The CDR3 coding sequence is TGCGCCAGCAGCCAGGACCCAACTAGCGGGAGTGTCCGGGAGACCCAGTACTTC. Amino acids: CASSQDPTSGSVRETQYF.

J is TRBJ2-2 and V is TRBV30; no clear D gene. Germline lookup yields CDR1 GTSNPN and CDR2 SVGIG (reference sequence). CDR3 size: 14 residues. With 0 bases removed from V and 1 base from J, the gap between germline ends came to 6 bases. The CDR3 here is CAWSVPVNTGELFF. The CDR3 DNA reads as TGTGCCTGGAGTGTGCCGGTGAACACCGGGGAGCTGTTTTTT. Full variable domain (outside the CDR3, taken from reference TRBV30 and TRBJ2-2): SQTIHQWPATLVQPVGSPLSLECTVEGTSNPNLYWYRQAAGRGLQLLFYSVGIGQISSEVPQNLSASRPQDRQFILSSKKLLLSDSGFYLCAWSVPVNTGELFFGEGSRLTVL.

The chain joins TRBV10-1 to TRBJ2-7; TRBD1 might be the D (5 bases). The length of the CDR3 is 17 residues. The germline V and J ends were trimmed by 2 bases and 4 bases, with 21 bases remaining between them. In germline, CDR1 is WNHNN, CDR2 SYGVQD (reference sequence). Here the CDR3 DNA reads TGCGCCAGCAGTGAGGATCAGGGCTCCCTTTACCCTTACGAGCAGTACTTC. It yields the protein CASSEDQGSLYPYEQYF.

J is TRBJ2-3 and V is TRBV10-3, with 8 bases identical to TRBD2. From germline, CDR1 is ENHRY and CDR2 SYGVKD. The CDR3 sequence is 18 residues long. The trim removed 3 bases at V and 3 bases at J, leaving 14 bases unmatched. The CDR3 region is CAISESSGIGRVTDTQYF. The DNA for the CDR3 is TGTGCCATCAGTGAATCGTCGGGGATCGGGAGGGTTACAGATACGCAGTATTTT.

The DNA of the CDR3 is TGTGCCAGCAGACACGACAGGGGAGAGACCCAGTACTTC. Amino acid sequence: CASRHDRGETQYF. The rearrangement links TRBV5-4 to TRBJ2-5; 8 nucleotides agree with TRBD1. V shed 5 bases and J 4 bases; nucleotides not matched to a gene: 4. Germline V gives CDR1 SGHNT, CDR2 YYREEE (reference sequence). This CDR3 comprises 13 residues.

On this clone itself: The germline gene is not matched at one end of the junction; a read error may be the cause. J is TRBJ1-2 and V is TRBV7-7; maybe TRBD1 (5 bases). Per the germline V gene, CDR1 is SSHAT and CDR2 is FNYEAQ (reference sequence). The CDR3 length is 17 residues. The CDR3 bases are TGTGCTAGCAGCTTAGGGGTTAGTTTTAAGAAGGGGTATGGCTACACCTTC. Translated, it gives CASSLGVSFKKGYGYTF. Together with reference TRBV7-7 and TRBJ1-2, the CDR3 gives the full variable domain: GAGVSQSPRYKVTKRGQDVTLRCDPISSHATLYWYQQALGQGPEFLTYFNYEAQPDKSGLPSDRFSAERPEGSISTLTIQRTEQRDSAMYRCASSLGVSFKKGYGYTFGSGTRLTVV.

Only a few counts were recorded for this clone. The gene calls are TRBV19 and TRBJ2-3; no firm D call. The V and J ends lost 3 bases and 4 bases respectively, with 2 bases between them. Per the germline V gene, CDR1 is LNHDA and CDR2 is SQIVND (reference sequence). There are 11 residues in the CDR3. The CDR3 DNA follows: TGTGCCAGTAGTATGGCAGATACGCAGTATTTT. This codes for CASSMADTQYF.

The chain carries TRBV15 and TRBJ2-4; 9 bases line up with TRBD1. This CDR3 has 15 residues. J lost 7 bases, V lost 3 bases, and 7 bases had no gene match. The germline V gene encodes CDR1 LNHNV and CDR2 YYDKDF (reference sequence). CDR3 nucleotide sequence: TGTGCCACCAGCAGTGCTGACAGGGGGTTTAACATTCAGTACTTC. Residues: CATSSADRGFNIQYF.

This clone occurred once. The chain links TRBV6-1 to TRBJ2-7, with 9 bases aligning to TRBD1. Unmatched junction bases numbered 9, after V lost 7 bases and J lost 5 bases. This CDR3 is 14 amino acids long. The germline gives CDR1 MNHNS, CDR2 SASEGT. The CDR3 DNA reads as TGTGCCAGCACCGACAGGGGGTTAACTAACGAGCAGTACTTC. It encodes CASTDRGLTNEQYF.

The chain is built from TRBV7-6 and TRBJ2-1; TRBD2 matches at 12 bases. This CDR3 region has 14 residues. Trimming removed 6 bases from V and 7 bases from J; junction bases left unmatched: 4. Per the germline V gene, CDR1 is SGHVS and CDR2 is FNYEAQ. CDR3 in DNA: TGTGCCAGCAGAAGACTAGCGGGAGTAAATGAGCAGTTCTTC. Translated, it gives CASRRLAGVNEQFF.

The chain links TRBV28 to TRBJ2-7, with 9 bases identical to TRBD1. CDR1 is MDHEN and CDR2 is SYDVKM in the germline V gene. Trimming removed 6 bases from V and 4 bases from J; junction bases left unmatched: 10. The CDR3 is 15 residues long. The CDR3 region is CASSHPGQGPYEQYF. CDR3 sequence (DNA): TGTGCCAGCAGCCATCCTGGACAGGGGCCATACGAGCAGTACTTC.